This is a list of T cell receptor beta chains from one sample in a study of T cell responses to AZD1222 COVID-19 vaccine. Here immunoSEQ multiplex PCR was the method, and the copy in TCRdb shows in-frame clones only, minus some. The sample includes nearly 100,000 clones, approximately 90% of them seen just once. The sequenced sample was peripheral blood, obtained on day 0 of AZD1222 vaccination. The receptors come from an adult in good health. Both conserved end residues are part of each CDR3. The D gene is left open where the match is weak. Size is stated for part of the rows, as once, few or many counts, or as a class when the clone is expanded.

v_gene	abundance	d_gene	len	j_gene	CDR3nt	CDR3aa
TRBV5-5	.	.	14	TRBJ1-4	TGTGCCAGCAGCTTGACAGGGACGGGGGAAAAACTGTTTTTT	CASSLTGTGEKLFF
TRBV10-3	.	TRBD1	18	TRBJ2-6	TGTGCCATCAGTGAGTCCAGGACAGGGGGCAGTGGGGCCAACGTCCTGACTTTC	CAISESRTGGSGANVLTF
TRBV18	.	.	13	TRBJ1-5	TGTGCCAGCTCACCAGAGGTACGACAGCCCCAGCATTTT	CASSPEVRQPQHF
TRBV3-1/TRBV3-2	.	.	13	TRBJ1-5	TGTGCCAGCAGCCAAGGAAGCAATCAGCCCCAGCATTTT	CASSQGSNQPQHF
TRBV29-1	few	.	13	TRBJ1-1	TGCAGCGGGTCGGAGGGAGGGATGACTGAAGCTTTCTTT	CSGSEGGMTEAFF
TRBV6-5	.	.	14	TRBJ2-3	TGTGCCACCAGGGCGGGGCACAGCACAGATACGCAGTATTTT	CATRAGHSTDTQYF
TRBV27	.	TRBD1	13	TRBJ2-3	TGTGCCAGCAGGGGGACAGGGGACGATACGCAGTATTTT	CASRGTGDDTQYF
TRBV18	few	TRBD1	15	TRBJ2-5	TGTGCCAGCTCACGAGACAGGGCCGTGCAAGAGACCCAGTACTTC	CASSRDRAVQETQYF
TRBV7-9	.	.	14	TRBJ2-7	TGTGCCAGCAGCTTCGGGGCCAACTCCTACGAGCAGTACTTC	CASSFGANSYEQYF
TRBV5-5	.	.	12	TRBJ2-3	TGTGCCAGCAGCTTGGTAACAGATACGCAGTATTTT	CASSLVTDTQYF
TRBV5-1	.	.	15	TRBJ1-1	TGCGCCAGCAGCTCGACAGGACGTATGAACACTGAAGCTTTCTTT	CASSSTGRMNTEAFF
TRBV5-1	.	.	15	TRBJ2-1	TGCGCCAGCAGATTTCCAGGGGTTCGGGGGGATGAGCAGTTCTTC	CASRFPGVRGDEQFF
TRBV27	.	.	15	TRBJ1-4	TGTGCCAGCAGTTTAGTGGGATTGGGAGATGAAAAACTGTTTTTT	CASSLVGLGDEKLFF
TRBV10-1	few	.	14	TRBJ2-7	TGCGCCAGCAGTGATGTGGCTCCCCCCTACGAGCAGTACTTC	CASSDVAPPYEQYF
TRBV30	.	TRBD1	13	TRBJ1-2	TGTGCCTGGTCCCAGACAGGGGTCTCTGGCTACACCTTC	CAWSQTGVSGYTF
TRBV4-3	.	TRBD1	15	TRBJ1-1	TGCGCCAGCAGCCAGATGGGGACAGCGAACACTGAAGCTTTCTTT	CASSQMGTANTEAFF
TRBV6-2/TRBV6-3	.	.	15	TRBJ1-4	TGTGCCAGCAGTTGGGGAACAGGTGGTGAGGAAAAACTGTTTTTT	CASSWGTGGEEKLFF
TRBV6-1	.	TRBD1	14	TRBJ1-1	TGTGCCAGCAGTGAGGACAGGATGAACACTGAAGCTTTCTTT	CASSEDRMNTEAFF
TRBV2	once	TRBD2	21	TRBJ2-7	TGTGCCAGCAGTCCCATGGGGGCCCTGACTAGCGGGGGTTTAGTTCACTACGAGCAGTACTTC	CASSPMGALTSGGLVHYEQYF
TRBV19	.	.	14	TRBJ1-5	TGTGCCAGTACTAGGGGCTCCCGGAATCAGCCCCAGCATTTT	CASTRGSRNQPQHF
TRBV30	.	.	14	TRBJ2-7	TGTGCCTGGAGTGTAAACTTAAGATCCTACGAGCAGTACTTC	CAWSVNLRSYEQYF
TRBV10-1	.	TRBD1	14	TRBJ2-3	TGCGCCAGCAGCCCCGGGACAGGGGATGATACGCAGTATTTT	CASSPGTGDDTQYF
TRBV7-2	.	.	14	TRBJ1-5	TGTGCCAGCAGCTTAGTAGCGGGTACTCAGCCCCAGCATTTT	CASSLVAGTQPQHF
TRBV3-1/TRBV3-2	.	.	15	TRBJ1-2	TGTGCCAGCAGCCCCCGATCGAGGGCTAACTATGGCTACACCTTC	CASSPRSRANYGYTF
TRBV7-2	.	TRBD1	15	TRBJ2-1	TGTGCCAGCAGCTCCGACAGGGGGCGAACCAATGAGCAGTTCTTC	CASSSDRGRTNEQFF
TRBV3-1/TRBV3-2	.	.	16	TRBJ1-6	TGTGCCAGCAGCCAGAGTGGGGGCTCCTATAATTCACCCCTCCACTTT	CASSQSGGSYNSPLHF
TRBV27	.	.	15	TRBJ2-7	TGTGCCAGCAGTCCAAGACAGTGGAGCTCCTACGAGCAGTACTTC	CASSPRQWSSYEQYF
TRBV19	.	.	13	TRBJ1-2	TGTGCCAGTAGTCCCGATTTCAACTATGGCTACACCTTC	CASSPDFNYGYTF
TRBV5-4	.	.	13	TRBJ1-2	TGTGCCAGCAGCGAAGGACAAAACTATGGCTACACCTTC	CASSEGQNYGYTF
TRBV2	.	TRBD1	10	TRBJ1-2	TGTGCCAGCACCGGTGGGGGGACAGACTTC	CASTGGGTDF
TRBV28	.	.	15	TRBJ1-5	TGTGCCAGCAGTTTCATAGGGGCGGGGAATCAGCCCCAGCATTTT	CASSFIGAGNQPQHF
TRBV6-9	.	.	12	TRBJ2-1	TGTGCCAGCAGTTATTGCGTGGATGAGCAGTTCTTC	CASSYCVDEQFF
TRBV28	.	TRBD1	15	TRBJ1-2	TGTGCCAGCAGCTCCTCGGGGACAGGGATAGGCGGCTACACCTTC	CASSSSGTGIGGYTF
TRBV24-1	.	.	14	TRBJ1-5	TGTGCCACCAGTGTTAGGAATAGCAATCAGCCCCAGCATTTT	CATSVRNSNQPQHF
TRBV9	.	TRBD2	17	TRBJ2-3	TGTGCCAGCAGCGTTGACACCGGGACTAGCGGCACAGATACGCAGTATTTT	CASSVDTGTSGTDTQYF
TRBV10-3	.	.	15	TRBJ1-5	TGTGCCATCAGTGAGTCGGGGCCTAAGGGACAGCCCCAGCATTTT	CAISESGPKGQPQHF
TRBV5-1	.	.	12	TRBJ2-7	TGCGCCAGCAGGAAGACAGCCTACGAGCAGTACTTC	CASRKTAYEQYF
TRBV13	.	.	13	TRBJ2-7	TGTGCCAGCAGCTTAACAGGGTTAAGCGAGCAGTACTTC	CASSLTGLSEQYF
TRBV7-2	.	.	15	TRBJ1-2	TGTGCCAGCAGACGAACCCCGGGGGGCGGCTATGGCTACACCTTC	CASRRTPGGGYGYTF
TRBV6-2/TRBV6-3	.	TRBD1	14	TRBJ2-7	TGTGCCAGCAGTCGGACAGGGAGGTCCTACGAGCAGTACTTC	CASSRTGRSYEQYF
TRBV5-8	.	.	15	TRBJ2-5	TGTGCCAGCAGCCGCTCTGGGAGGTTCCAAGAGACCCAGTACTTC	CASSRSGRFQETQYF